Below are 20 T cell receptor beta chains sequenced from a single sample in a study of control samples from healthy donors and cancer patients. The table came from immunoSEQ multiplex PCR; TCRdb's copy has only in-frame clones and leaves some out. The sample holds under 200,000 clones, 90% to 95% seen once. Source material: blood. The source is a woman aged 25 to 39 in good health.

This clone came up once. The chain is built from TRBV7-6 and TRBJ2-7; 13 bases are a match to TRBD2. V shed 5 bases and J 3 bases; nucleotides not matched to a gene: 4. Germline V gene data show CDR1 as SGHVS and CDR2 as FNYEAQ. The CDR3 is 15 residues long. In nucleotides, the CDR3 is TGTGCCAGCAGCACCGGGACTAGCGGGATCTACGAGCAGTACTTC. The encoded protein is CASSTGTSGIYEQYF.

The genes are TRBV7-9 and TRBJ1-2; 10 positions agree with TRBD1. The CDR3 consists of 15 residues. Germline V gene lookup returns CDR1 SEHNR and CDR2 FQNEAQ (reference sequence). Trimming took 1 base from V and 7 from J; bases not matched to a gene: 6. The CDR3 sequence is CASSLGQGAHFGYTF. In DNA, the CDR3 is TGTGCCAGCAGCTTAGGACAGGGGGCGCATTTTGGCTACACCTTC.

V is TRBV6-5 and J is TRBJ1-3; D unresolved. The CDR3 extends over 12 amino acids. Trimming took 6 bases from V and 0 from J, leaving 3 bases between them. Germline CDR1 reads MNHEY; CDR2 reads SVGAGI. The CDR3, as DNA: TGTGCCAGCAGGGACTCTGGAAACACCATATATTTT. It codes for CASRDSGNTIYF.

The V gene is TRBV9, the J gene TRBJ2-4; 8 bases fit TRBD1. After removal of 6 bases from V and 0 bases from J, the junction contained 8 bases not matched to a gene. The CDR3 spans 16 residues. Per the germline V gene, CDR1 is SGDLS and CDR2 is YYNGEE. CDR3 in DNA: TGTGCCAGCACCTCGACAGGGGAGCTAGCCAAAAACATTCAGTACTTC. Amino acid sequence: CASTSTGELAKNIQYF. Variable domain in full (rest from reference TRBV9 and TRBJ2-4): DSGVTQTPKHLITATGQRVTLRCSPRSGDLSVYWYQQSLDQGLQFLIQYYNGEERAKGNILERFSAQQFPDLHSELNLSSLELGDSALYFCASTSTGELAKNIQYFGAGTRLSVL.

This clone was observed a few times. The V and J genes are TRBV14 and TRBJ1-4; D may be TRBD1 (5 bases). The germline CDR1 and CDR2 sequences are SGHDN and FVKESK. The CDR3 totals 13 residues. Trimming pared 5 bases from V and 5 bases from J, leaving 9 bases between. CDR3 sequence: CASSTGPNEKLFF. The DNA for the CDR3 is TGTGCCAGCAGCACGGGACCAAATGAAAAACTGTTTTTT.

The gene calls are TRBV9 and TRBJ2-3; TRBD2 matches at 9 bases. V dropped 3 bases and J dropped 5; count of bases not matched to a gene: 4. Germline assignment: CDR1 SGDLS and CDR2 YYNGEE. The CDR3 runs to 14 residues. The CDR3, as DNA: TGTGCCAGCAGCGAGCGGGGGGTTGGAGATACGCAGTATTTT. It yields the protein CASSERGVGDTQYF. Full variable domain (missing parts from reference TRBV9 and TRBJ2-3): DSGVTQTPKHLITATGQRVTLRCSPRSGDLSVYWYQQSLDQGLQFLIQYYNGEERAKGNILERFSAQQFPDLHSELNLSSLELGDSALYFCASSERGVGDTQYFGPGTRLTVL.

The chain combines TRBV28 with TRBJ2-7; TRBD2 might be the D (7 bases). Deletions cut 2 bases from V and 4 bases from J, with 9 bases between. Per germline, CDR1 MDHEN and CDR2 SYDVKM. This CDR3 is built from 13 residues. The DNA for the CDR3 is TGTGCCAGCAGTTTAAAGGGGGGGTACGAGCAGTACTTC. It translates to CASSLKGGYEQYF. The variable domain in full, completed from reference TRBV28 and TRBJ2-7, reads DVKVTQSSRYLVKRTGEKVFLECVQDMDHENMFWYRQDPGLGLRLIYFSYDVKMKEKGDIPEGYSVSREKKERFSLILESASTNQTSMYLCASSLKGGYEQYFGPGTRLTVT.

The chain recombines TRBV24-1 with TRBJ2-7; possible D gene TRBD1, 5 bases. The ends were cut back, 4 bases at V and 5 bases at J, with 17 bases in the middle. Looked up from germline, CDR1 is KGHDR and CDR2 is SFDVKD. This CDR3 is built from 15 residues. CDR3 nucleotide sequence: TGTGCCACCAGTGACCCTACGGTTGGGGCCAACGAGCAGTACTTC. Translated: CATSDPTVGANEQYF.

The CDR3 here is CATSAIAGGYNEQFF. The CDR3 bases are TGTGCCACCAGTGCGATAGCGGGAGGGTACAATGAGCAGTTCTTC. This chain joins TRBV24-1 and TRBJ2-1; 11 positions match TRBD2. Trimming removed 5 bases from V and 4 bases from J; junction bases left unmatched: 3. This CDR3 has 15 amino acids. The germline CDR1 and CDR2 sequences are KGHDR and SFDVKD.

The chain couples TRBV3-1 (or the pseudogene TRBV3-2) to TRBJ2-6; a possible D gene is TRBD2 (5 bases). The germline CDR1 and CDR2 sequences are LGHDT and YNNKEL (reference sequence). The CDR3 has 15 amino acids. The V end was cut by 4 bases, the J end by 0 bases, with 7 bases between. The CDR3 region has the DNA TGTGCCAGCAGCCTCGGAGGCTCTGGGGCCAACGTCCTGACTTTC. Amino acid sequence: CASSLGGSGANVLTF.

This clone was picked up one time. The V gene is TRBV5-1, the J gene TRBJ1-2; the D is unclear. This CDR3 contains 14 residues. V was pared by 0 bases and J by 5 bases, with 11 bases between. CDR1 is SGHRS, CDR2 YFSETQ, per germline. The DNA of the CDR3 is TGCGCCAGCAGCTTGGCCGGGCAGGCGTATGGCTACACCTTC. Its translation is CASSLAGQAYGYTF.

The rearrangement links TRBV7-3 to TRBJ2-3, with D perhaps assigned TRBD1 or TRBD2 (7 bases each). Trimming shortened V by 2 bases and J by 3 bases, and 15 bases separated the two germline ends. This CDR3 region has 16 residues. The V gene's germline CDR1 is SGHTA and CDR2 FQGTGA. The CDR3 DNA sequence: TGTGCCAGCAGCTTACAGGGGGGGAAAGGTACAGATACGCAGTATTTT. It yields the protein CASSLQGGKGTDTQYF.

The gene calls are TRBV6-4 and TRBJ2-6; D gene ambiguous. V was clipped by 3 bases and J by 0 bases, with 3 bases between them. This CDR3 comprises 14 residues. Germline CDR1 and CDR2: MRHNA and SNTAGT. CDR3 in DNA: TGTGCCAGCAGTGAAGTCTCTGGGGCCAACGTCCTGACTTTC. This codes for CASSEVSGANVLTF.

The chain links TRBV6-2 or TRBV6-3 to TRBJ1-6, with D perhaps matching TRBD1 (5 bases). The CDR3 consists of 15 residues. With 2 bases removed from V and 2 bases from J, the gap between germline ends came to 7 bases. Germline-derived CDR1 and CDR2 are MNHEY and SVGEGT. The CDR3 sequence: CASSYRGTYNSPLHF. CDR3 bases: TGTGCCAGCAGTTACAGGGGTACCTATAATTCACCCCTCCACTTT.

The rearrangement uses TRBV4-1 and TRBJ2-1, with 13 bases that match TRBD2. The CDR3 runs to 14 residues. The trim removed 5 bases at V and 8 bases at J, leaving 3 bases unmatched. CDR1 MGHRA and CDR2 YSYEKL come from the germline V gene. CDR3 nucleotides: TGCGCCAGCAGCAAAGGACTAGCGGGAGATGAGCAGTTCTTC. It is translated as CASSKGLAGDEQFF.

The chain links TRBV28 to TRBJ1-2, with 9 bases fitting TRBD1. The J segment lost 9 bases and the V segment lost 3 bases, leaving 5 bases of the junction unmatched. The CDR3 is made up of 13 amino acids. Germline CDR1 is MDHEN and CDR2 is SYDVKM. CDR3: CASSLGQGRSYTF. The DNA for the CDR3 is TGTGCCAGCAGTTTGGGACAGGGACGAAGCTACACCTTC.

This rearrangement joins TRBV29-1 to TRBJ1-2, with 10 positions matching TRBD1. Germline V gene sequence: CDR1 SQVTM, CDR2 ANQGSEA. The J segment lost 8 bases and the V segment lost 8 bases, leaving 5 bases of the junction unmatched. This CDR3 region has 11 residues. This chain's CDR3 is CSSDRGRGYTF. CDR3 sequence (DNA): TGCAGCAGTGACAGGGGGCGAGGCTACACCTTC.

This clone has only one observation. This rearrangement joins TRBV5-1 to TRBJ2-7, with TRBD1 identical over 11 bases. V lost 3 bases to trimming and J lost 7 bases; unmatched junction nucleotides: 6. The CDR3 has 14 residues. Per the germline V gene, CDR1 is SGHRS and CDR2 is YFSETQ. The CDR3 reads CASSWGQGEGEQYF. DNA of the CDR3: TGCGCCAGCAGCTGGGGACAGGGGGAAGGGGAGCAGTACTTC.

The rearrangement links TRBV25-1 to TRBJ2-3, with a weak D call TRBD2 (6 bases). The CDR3 is 15 amino acids. Trimming stripped 4 bases from V and 2 bases from J, with 13 bases between. In germline, CDR1 is MGHDK, CDR2 SYGVNS. CDR3 coding DNA: TGTGCCAGCAGTGCGGAACTAGCATTCACAGATACGCAGTATTTT. Residues: CASSAELAFTDTQYF. Filled out from reference TRBV25-1 and TRBJ2-3, the complete variable domain reads EADIYQTPRYLVIGTGKKITLECSQTMGHDKMYWYQQDPGMELHLIHYSYGVNSTEKGDLSSESTVSRIRTEHFPLTLESARPSHTSQYLCASSAELAFTDTQYFGPGTRLTVL.

The chain joins TRBV10-1 to TRBJ2-7; 7 bases fit TRBD1. After removal of 9 bases from V and 2 bases from J, the junction contained 10 bases not matched to a gene. This CDR3 is 14 amino acids long. Per germline, CDR1 WNHNN and CDR2 SYGVQD (reference sequence). CDR3 sequence (DNA): TGCGCCAGAAATCCCGGGACAGAGACCTACGAGCAGTACTTC. Protein product: CARNPGTETYEQYF.